Listed here is a single TCR beta chain. Its antigen is unidentified. The germline gives CDR1 LNHNV, CDR2 YYDKDF (reference sequence). V gave up 6 bases and J gave up 1 base, with 19 bases separating them. The CDR3 runs to 17 residues. The data are from a study of T cell responses to AZD1222 COVID-19 vaccine. General study findings and limits: In a largely white British group with more females than males, clonal diversity was possibly underestimated.

Profiling relied on immunoSEQ multiplex PCR, and the TCRdb table lists in-frame clones only, not all of them. The sample contains 90,000 to 130,000 clones, approximately 90% of which appear only once. The chain combines TRBV15 with TRBJ1-3; D is unclear. The clonotype was recovered from an adult in good health. Here the sequenced sample was peripheral blood, taken on day 0 of AZD1222 vaccination. The CDR3 DNA sequence: TGTGCCACCAGGAAACGTGCGAGGCAGGAGTCTGGAAACACCATATATTTT. The encoded protein is CATRKRARQESGNTIYF.